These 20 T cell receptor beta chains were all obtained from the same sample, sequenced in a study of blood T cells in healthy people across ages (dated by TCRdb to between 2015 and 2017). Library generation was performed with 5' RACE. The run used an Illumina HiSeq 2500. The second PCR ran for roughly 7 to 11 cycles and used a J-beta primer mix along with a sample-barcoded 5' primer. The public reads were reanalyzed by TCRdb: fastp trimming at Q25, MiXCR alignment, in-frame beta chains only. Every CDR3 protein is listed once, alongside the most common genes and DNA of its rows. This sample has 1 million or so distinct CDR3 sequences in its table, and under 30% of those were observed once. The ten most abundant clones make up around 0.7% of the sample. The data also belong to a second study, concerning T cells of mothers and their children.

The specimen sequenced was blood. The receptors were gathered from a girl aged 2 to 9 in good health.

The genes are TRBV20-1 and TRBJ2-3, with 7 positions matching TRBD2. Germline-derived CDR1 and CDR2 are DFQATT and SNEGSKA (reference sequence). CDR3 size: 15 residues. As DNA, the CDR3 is TGCAGCGCTCACCGTGGGACTATTAACACAGATACGCAGTATTTT. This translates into CSAHRGTINTDTQYF.

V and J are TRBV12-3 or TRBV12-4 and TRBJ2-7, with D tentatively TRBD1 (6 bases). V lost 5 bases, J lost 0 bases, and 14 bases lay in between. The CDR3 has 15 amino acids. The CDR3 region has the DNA TGTGCCAGCAGTCATTCCCTAGGGGGCTCCTACGAGCAGTACTTC. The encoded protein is CASSHSLGGSYEQYF.

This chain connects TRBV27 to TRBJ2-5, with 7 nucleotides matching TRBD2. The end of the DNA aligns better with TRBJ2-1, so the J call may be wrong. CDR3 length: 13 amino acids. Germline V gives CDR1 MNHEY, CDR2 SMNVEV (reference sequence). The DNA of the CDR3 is TGTGCCAGCAGGGCGGGAGTAAGCAATGAGCAGTTCTTC. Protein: CASRAGVSNEQFF.

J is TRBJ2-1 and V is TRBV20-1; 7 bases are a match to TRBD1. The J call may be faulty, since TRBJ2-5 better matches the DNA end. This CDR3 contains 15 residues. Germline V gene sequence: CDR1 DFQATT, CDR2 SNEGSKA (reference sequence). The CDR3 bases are TGCAGTGCTAGTAAACTGACAGGGCGGAAAGAGACCCAGTACTTC. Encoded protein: CSASKLTGRKETQYF.

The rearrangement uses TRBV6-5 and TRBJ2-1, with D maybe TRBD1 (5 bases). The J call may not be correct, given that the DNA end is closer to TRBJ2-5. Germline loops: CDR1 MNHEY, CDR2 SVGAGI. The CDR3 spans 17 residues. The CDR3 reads CASSSLLVRAFRETQYF. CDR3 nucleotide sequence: TGTGCCAGCAGTTCCCTCTTAGTCAGGGCGTTCAGGGAGACCCAGTACTTC.

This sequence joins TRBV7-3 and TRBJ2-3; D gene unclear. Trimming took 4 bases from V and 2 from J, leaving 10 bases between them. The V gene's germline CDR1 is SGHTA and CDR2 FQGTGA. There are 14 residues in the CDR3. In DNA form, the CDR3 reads TGTGCCAGCAGCTCCCGGCCTGTCACAGATACGCAGTATTTT. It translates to CASSSRPVTDTQYF.

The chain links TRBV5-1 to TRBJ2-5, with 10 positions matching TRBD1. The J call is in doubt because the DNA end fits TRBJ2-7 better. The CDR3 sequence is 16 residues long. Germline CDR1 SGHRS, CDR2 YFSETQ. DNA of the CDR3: TGCGCCAGCAGGGCAAATATCGGGACAGGGGTAATCGAGCAGTACTTC. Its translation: CASRANIGTGVIEQYF.

The CDR3 is CASSPGRGRGGYTF. CDR3 bases: TGTGCCAGCAGCCCAGGGCGGGGGCGCGGTGGCTACACCTTC. The V gene is TRBV5-6, the J gene TRBJ1-2; perhaps TRBD1 as D (6 bases). Trimming removed 4 bases at V and 7 bases at J, with 17 bases between. The CDR3 contains 14 residues. Germline V gene sequence: CDR1 SGHDT, CDR2 YYEEEE.

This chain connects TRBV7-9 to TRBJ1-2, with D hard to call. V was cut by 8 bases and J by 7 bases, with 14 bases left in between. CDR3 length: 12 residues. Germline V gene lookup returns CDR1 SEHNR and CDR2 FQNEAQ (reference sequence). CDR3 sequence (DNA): TGTGCCAGCGGATACAAAGAGGGTGGCTACACCTTC. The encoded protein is CASGYKEGGYTF.

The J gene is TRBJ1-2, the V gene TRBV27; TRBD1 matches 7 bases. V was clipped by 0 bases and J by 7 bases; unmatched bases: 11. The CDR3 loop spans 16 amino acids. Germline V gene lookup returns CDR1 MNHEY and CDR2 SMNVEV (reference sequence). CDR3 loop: CASSLSQTGNPFGYTF. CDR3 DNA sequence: TGTGCCAGCAGTTTATCCCAGACAGGGAATCCTTTTGGCTACACCTTC.

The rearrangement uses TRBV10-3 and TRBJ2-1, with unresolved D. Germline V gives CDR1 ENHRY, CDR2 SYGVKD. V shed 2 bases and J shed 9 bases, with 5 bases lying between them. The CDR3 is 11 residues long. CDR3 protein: CAISEKAEQFF. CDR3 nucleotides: TGTGCCATCAGTGAGAAGGCTGAGCAGTTCTTC.

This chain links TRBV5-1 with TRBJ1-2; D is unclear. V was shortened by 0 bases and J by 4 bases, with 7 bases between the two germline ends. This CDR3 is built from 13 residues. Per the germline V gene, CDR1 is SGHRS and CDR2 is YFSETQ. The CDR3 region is CASSLDRVYGYTF. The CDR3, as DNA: TGCGCCAGCAGCTTGGACAGAGTCTATGGCTACACCTTC.

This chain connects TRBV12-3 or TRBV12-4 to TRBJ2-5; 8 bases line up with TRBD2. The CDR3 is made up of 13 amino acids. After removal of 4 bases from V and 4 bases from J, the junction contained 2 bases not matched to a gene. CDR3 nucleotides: TGTGCCAGCAGTTACGGGACTAGAGAGACCCAGTACTTC. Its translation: CASSYGTRETQYF.

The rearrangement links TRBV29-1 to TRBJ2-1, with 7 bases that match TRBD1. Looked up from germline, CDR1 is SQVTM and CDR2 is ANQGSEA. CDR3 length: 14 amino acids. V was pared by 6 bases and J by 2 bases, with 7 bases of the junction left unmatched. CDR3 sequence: CSVQRQGPYNEQFF. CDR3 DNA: TGCAGCGTCCAACGACAGGGCCCCTACAATGAGCAGTTCTTC.

For the CDR3, the DNA is TGTGCCAGCAGTAATTCAGGGGCTGGGGCCAACGTCCTGACTTTC. The encoded protein is CASSNSGAGANVLTF. This chain joins TRBV28 and TRBJ2-6, with TRBD1 as a possible D gene (6 bases). Trimming took 5 bases from V and 2 from J, leaving 10 bases between them. The CDR3 length is 15 residues. The germline CDR1 and CDR2 sequences are MDHEN and SYDVKM.

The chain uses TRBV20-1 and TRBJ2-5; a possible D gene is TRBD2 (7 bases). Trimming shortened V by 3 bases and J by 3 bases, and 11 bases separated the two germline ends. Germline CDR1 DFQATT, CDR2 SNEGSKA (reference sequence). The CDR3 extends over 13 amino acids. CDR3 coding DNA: TGCAGTGCTAGCAAAGGGGGGGAAGAGACCCAGTACTTC. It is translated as CSASKGGEETQYF.

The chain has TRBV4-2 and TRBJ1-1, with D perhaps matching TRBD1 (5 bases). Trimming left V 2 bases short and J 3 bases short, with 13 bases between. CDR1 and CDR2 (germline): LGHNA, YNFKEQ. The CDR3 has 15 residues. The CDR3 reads CASSQLTQGDTEAFF. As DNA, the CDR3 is TGTGCCAGCAGCCAACTCACTCAGGGAGACACTGAAGCTTTCTTT.

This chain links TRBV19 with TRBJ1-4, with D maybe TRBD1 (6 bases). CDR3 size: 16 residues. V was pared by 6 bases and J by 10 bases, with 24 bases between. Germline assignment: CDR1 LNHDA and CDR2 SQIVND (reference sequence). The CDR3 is CASRDDRSAFIGKLFF. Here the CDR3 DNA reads TGTGCCAGTAGAGACGACAGGTCTGCGTTTATTGGAAAACTGTTTTTT.

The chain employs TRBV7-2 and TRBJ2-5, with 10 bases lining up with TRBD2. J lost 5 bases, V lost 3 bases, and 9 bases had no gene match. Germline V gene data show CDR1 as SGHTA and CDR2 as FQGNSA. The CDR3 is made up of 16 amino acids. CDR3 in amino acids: CASSFPASGSWETQYF. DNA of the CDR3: TGTGCCAGCAGCTTCCCGGCTAGCGGGAGCTGGGAGACCCAGTACTTC.

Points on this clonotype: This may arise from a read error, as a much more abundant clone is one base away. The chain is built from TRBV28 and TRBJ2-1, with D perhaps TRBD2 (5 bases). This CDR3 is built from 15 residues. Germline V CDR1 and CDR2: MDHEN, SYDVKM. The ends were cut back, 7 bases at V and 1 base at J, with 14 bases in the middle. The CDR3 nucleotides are TGTGCCAGCAAGAAGAGCGGTAGATCCTACAATGAGCAGTTCTTC. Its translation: CASKKSGRSYNEQFF.